This paragraph covers one T cell receptor beta chain sequence. It has no known antigen specificity. No base-level quality is on record; no much larger clone is a single base apart. Cut back by 0 bases and 2 bases, the V and J ends lie 10 bases apart. The germline V gene provides CDR1 SGHTS and CDR2 YDEGEE. The CDR3 contains 15 residues, cysteine and phenylalanine counted. CDR3 DNA only is kept here, 45 bases in frame from base 1. This entry comes from a study of blood T cell repertoires in COVID-19 (dated by TCRdb to 2020 to 2022). At the level of the whole study: The collaborator samples originated in the United States, Italy and Spain and spanned the acute and convalescent phases of COVID-19. The prospective study material was composed of cDNA or gDNA derived from T cells, B-cell-depleted T cells, or PBMCs. Where available, HLA class I and class II types were obtained from metadata supplied by the sample provider rather than from assay-based typing. Samples came from the ongoing ImmuneRACE study (first 160 participants) plus 1,254 subjects from 6 global collaborators. Deeply sampled blood TCRbeta repertoires from subjects exposed to, actively infected with, or recovered from COVID-19 were included in the dataset. Sample metadata almost always included a de-identified subject ID, COVID-19 status, age in years and sex. The repertoires were made available in a free public database intended to serve as a resource for research on the immune response to SARS-CoV-2. Overall results and qualifications from the work: The amount of clinical and demographic metadata varied by source and participant and was provided uncurated.

The immunoSEQ Assay, a bias-controlled multiplex PCR, was used to amplify TCRbeta CDR3 regions from genomic DNA. The authors' pipeline ran thus. The number of nucleated cells in each sample was estimated from the amplification of reference gene primers within the assay. Sequence reads were collapsed and filtered to measure the absolute abundance of every unique TCRbeta CDR3 rearrangement. For each sample, productive Simpson clonality was calculated as the square root of Simpson's diversity index across productive rearrangements. Not all clones reach the TCRdb copy of this immuneACCESS table, which keeps in-frame sequences only. Checked studies attribute under half of the gap to unresolved V genes and leave the rest unexplained. That table gives V, J and clone size, and the DNA gave D and trimming. Present in this sample are under 300,000 clones, approximately 79% of which were seen just once. Together, the top ten hold about 4% of the sample.

Whole blood was collected in K2EDTA tubes by collaborating institutions according to the institutions' own protocols. For TCRbeta analysis, collaborator samples were shipped as frozen whole blood, as isolated PBMCs, or as DNA extracted from either sample type. The chain joins TRBV5-8 to TRBJ2-3, with a tentative D gene TRBD1 over 5 matching bases. Input material: peripheral blood. The source of this sequence is a woman in her thirties or forties with active or convalescent COVID-19. The sequenced DNA is TGTGCCAGCAGCTTGGGGGGCGCGTCCACAGATACGCAGTATTTT. It is translated as CASSLGGASTDTQYF.